Included here is one T cell receptor beta chain sequence, with context. The data derive from a study of technical replicates of blood from a few donors. This table comes from immunoSEQ multiplex PCR, and its TCRdb copy is limited to in-frame clones, with some not included. In the table there are under 75,000 clones, 80% to 95% of which are singletons. V lost 2 bases and J 2 bases, leaving 14 bases between the germline ends. The CDR3 totals 16 residues. Germline loops: CDR1 SGHTS, CDR2 YDEGEE. The sequenced material came from PBMCs. The receptor comes from a human donor in good health. Some clones in this sample may be carry-over from other donors' samples. This chain connects TRBV5-8 to TRBJ1-3; D gene unclear. The CDR3 loop is CASSLPPDTAGNTIYF. For the CDR3, the DNA is TGTGCCAGCAGCTTACCCCCAGACACGGCTGGAAACACCATATATTTT. Drawing the rest from reference TRBV5-8 and TRBJ1-3, the complete variable domain is EAGVTQSPTHLIKTRGQQATLRCSPISGHTSVYWYQQALGLGLQFLLWYDEGEERNRGNFPPRFSGRQFPNYSSELNVNALELEDSALYLCASSLPPDTAGNTIYFGEGSWLTVV.